This note documents a single T cell receptor beta chain sequence. The clone's antigen remains unknown. A read error may account for a junction end that differs from germline. These data originate in a study of shared clonotypes between healthy human individuals (TCRdb year 2020). Study-level background: The cohort comprised two women and a few men aged 18 to 49 years. Leukapheresis yielded between about 0.94 and 10 billion PBMCs per donor. For each donor, three plates each were used for CD4 naive and CD4 memory, two plates were used for CD8 naive, and one plate was used for CD8 memory. To estimate repertoire size and how much clonotypes are shared between individuals, the study performed deep sequencing of blood TCR repertoires from about 5 healthy adults. Libraries were prepared and TCR repertoires were sequenced by different laboratories using diverse techniques, in order to increase sequencing depth and limit assay-specific biases. The research as a whole found: Sampling was restricted to blood, and TCR repertoires in tissues likely differ from the TCR repertoires found in blood. Because the study included only a small number of donors, the genetic and exposure-history diversity represented was limited. Larger estimated clonotype richness was generally found for naive subsets than for memory subsets. Rarefaction of sorted-subset datasets indicated incomplete sequencing despite the large sequencing depth. Based on pairwise subsampling, the degree of clonotype sharing among donors was expected to be affected by sequencing depth. Compared with non-shared clonotypes, clonotypes shared by all four sorted-subset donors had higher generation probabilities. Around 5.4% of naive CD4, 3.5% of naive CD8, 2% to 2.5% of memory CD4, and about 0.4% of memory CD8 clonotypes were shared across several donors.

Donors were healthy HIV-negative adults with no recently reported acute infections or vaccinations. Every donor was a Caucasian adult living in Nashville, Tennessee, USA. Magnetic negative selection was used to enrich CD4+ T cells, after which naive cells were positively selected on CD45RA and the negative fraction became the memory subset. Blood was obtained by leukapheresis, after which PBMCs were separated by Ficoll-Histopaque density gradient centrifugation and cryopreserved in liquid nitrogen vapor phase. Analytical flow cytometry was used to check the purity and quantity of each magnetically sorted T cell population. Genomic DNA was isolated from each sorted fraction and quantified by UV absorbance on a Nanodrop 2000c. TCR CDR3 regions were amplified from genomic DNA by multiplex PCR using the deep immunoSEQ assay. Genomic DNA extracted from each cell subset was distributed evenly over all wells of several immunoSEQ 96-well plates, and each plate served as one replicate. For sorted subsets, roughly 200 ng of genomic DNA, equivalent to around 31,000 T cell genomes, went into each replicate PCR. The purified libraries were quantified using a Qubit 3.0 fluorometer, sized with a Bioanalyzer 2100, and then quantified again using the KAPA Library Quantification kit. Each immunoSEQ 96-well plate was sequenced on its own single-read 150-cycle Illumina NextSeq 550 flow cell. The study's processing was this. Because the immunoSEQ output included only junctional sequences and no quality scores, the filtering could not be the same as the filtering used for full-length reads. To assign V/J genes and CDR3, sequences were annotated using PyIR, a Python wrapper for IgBLAST v1.9, with IMGT germline references. Reads were filtered out if the reads had weak V/J assignments (E-value above 1e-6), no CDR3, stop codons, out-of-frame junctions, or ambiguous translated residues. A V3J clonotype was defined by an identical inferred V gene, J gene, and CDR3 amino acid sequence. To compute the percentage overlap between repertoires, the number of shared unique clonotypes was divided by the size of the smaller repertoire. RTK rarefaction, the Chao1 estimator, and Recon v2.1 estimates of unobserved clonotypes were used to assess repertoire richness. For all TCRbeta clonotypes obtained by the gDNA method from several donors, generation probabilities were computed with OLGA. TCRdb's version of the immuneACCESS table is confined to in-frame rearrangements and falls short of the full clone set. An unresolved V gene accounts for under half of the shortfall where checked; the remainder is of unknown origin. V, J and clone size derive from that table, while D and trimming were established from the DNA sequence. The sample table lists around 940,000 clones, approximately 80% of them with a count of one. About 1.5% of the sample is taken by the ten largest.

The CDR3 goes from the cysteine to the phenylalanine over 11 residues. Just CDR3 DNA is preserved here, 33 bases in frame from base 1. The germline V gene (reference sequence) provides CDR1 DFQATT and CDR2 SNEGSKA. Sequencing was carried out using memory CD4+ T cells sorted from blood. Read against the paper, the sample's cell subset or site label means: CD45RA-negative fraction. The TCR sequence derives from a man younger than 30 in good health. The chain links TRBV20-1 with TRBJ2-7; the D gene lacks a confident call. The nucleotide sequence is given as TGCAGTGCTAGAGAAAACCGCGAGATGAAATTC. This encodes CSARENREMKF.